This is a list of T cell receptor beta chains from one sample in a study of CD8+ T cells in alopecia areata. Only in-frame clones appear in the TCRdb table, and some are missing; sequencing was by immunoSEQ multiplex PCR. The sample holds about 110,000 clones, approximately 59% seen once. Material for sequencing was CD8+ T cells sorted from blood. The receptors come from a human donor in good health. Both conserved end residues are part of each CDR3. Each record gives: CDR3 length, J gene, D gene, clone size, V gene, CDR3 protein, CDR3 DNA. A D gene is named only where the DNA matches it firmly. Expanded clones get a size class; other rows say once, few or many, or leave the size out.

len: 14
j_gene: TRBJ1-1
d_gene: NA
abundance: NA
v_gene: TRBV6-5
CDR3aa: CASSEGLLNTEAFF
CDR3nt: TGTGCCAGCAGTGAAGGGCTTCTGAACACTGAAGCTTTCTTT

len: 13
j_gene: TRBJ1-2
d_gene: NA
abundance: NA
v_gene: TRBV9
CDR3aa: CASSPAGWDGYTF
CDR3nt: TGTGCCAGCAGCCCCGCCGGATGGGATGGCTACACCTTC

len: 13
j_gene: TRBJ1-2
d_gene: NA
abundance: NA
v_gene: TRBV2
CDR3aa: CASSDPGLGGYTF
CDR3nt: TGTGCCAGCAGTGATCCAGGGTTGGGCGGCTACACCTTC

len: 16
j_gene: TRBJ2-3
d_gene: NA
abundance: NA
v_gene: TRBV5-1
CDR3aa: CASSPLWGAVTDTQYF
CDR3nt: TGCGCCAGCAGCCCGCTGTGGGGGGCCGTTACAGATACGCAGTATTTT

len: 17
j_gene: TRBJ2-3
d_gene: NA
abundance: NA
v_gene: TRBV7-6
CDR3aa: CASSFPLRGSSTDTQYF
CDR3nt: TGTGCCAGCAGCTTCCCCCTCCGGGGGTCTAGCACAGATACGCAGTATTTT

len: 16
j_gene: TRBJ1-5
d_gene: TRBD1
abundance: few
v_gene: TRBV11-2
CDR3aa: CASSLGQGYSNQPQHF
CDR3nt: TGTGCCAGCAGCTTAGGACAGGGCTATAGCAATCAGCCCCAGCATTTT

len: 14
j_gene: TRBJ2-3
d_gene: TRBD1
abundance: NA
v_gene: TRBV6-6
CDR3aa: CASSEGQGADTQYF
CDR3nt: TGTGCCAGCAGTGAGGGACAGGGGGCAGATACGCAGTATTTT

len: 15
j_gene: TRBJ1-5
d_gene: NA
abundance: NA
v_gene: TRBV2
CDR3aa: CASSEAGISNQPQHF
CDR3nt: TGTGCCAGCAGTGAAGCAGGGATTAGCAATCAGCCCCAGCATTTT

len: 18
j_gene: TRBJ2-5
d_gene: NA
abundance: NA
v_gene: TRBV4-1
CDR3aa: CASSQYKIRAHHQETQYF
CDR3nt: TGCGCCAGCAGCCAGTATAAGATAAGGGCACATCACCAAGAGACCCAGTACTTC

len: 16
j_gene: TRBJ1-5
d_gene: NA
abundance: NA
v_gene: TRBV25-1
CDR3aa: CASIRALKDSNQPQHF
CDR3nt: TGTGCCAGCATCAGGGCATTAAAGGATAGCAATCAGCCCCAGCATTTT

len: 16
j_gene: TRBJ2-1
d_gene: TRBD2
abundance: NA
v_gene: TRBV4-2
CDR3aa: CASSQVGAGDINEQFF
CDR3nt: TGTGCCAGCAGCCAAGTCGGTGCGGGGGATATCAATGAGCAGTTCTTC

len: 15
j_gene: TRBJ2-5
d_gene: NA
abundance: NA
v_gene: TRBV7-9
CDR3aa: CASSSPTRGGETQYF
CDR3nt: TGTGCCAGCAGCTCACCGACCAGGGGTGGGGAGACCCAGTACTTC

len: 18
j_gene: TRBJ2-7
d_gene: NA
abundance: NA
v_gene: TRBV7-9
CDR3aa: CASSSATSGTAFSYEQYF
CDR3nt: TGTGCCAGCAGCTCAGCAACGTCGGGGACTGCCTTCTCCTACGAGCAGTACTTC

len: 15
j_gene: TRBJ2-3
d_gene: TRBD2
abundance: once
v_gene: TRBV6-4
CDR3aa: CASSESGGATDTQYF
CDR3nt: TGTGCCAGCAGTGAGAGCGGGGGTGCCACAGATACGCAGTATTTT

len: 16
j_gene: TRBJ1-4
d_gene: TRBD1
abundance: NA
v_gene: TRBV5-4
CDR3aa: CASSSQSRGGNEKLFF
CDR3nt: TGTGCCAGCAGCTCCCAAAGCAGGGGGGGGAATGAAAAACTGTTTTTT

len: 14
j_gene: TRBJ1-5
d_gene: TRBD1
abundance: NA
v_gene: TRBV27
CDR3aa: CASRTTGRGQPQHF
CDR3nt: TGTGCCAGCAGAACGACAGGGCGGGGTCAGCCCCAGCATTTT

len: 14
j_gene: TRBJ2-1
d_gene: NA
abundance: few
v_gene: TRBV7-8
CDR3aa: CASSLGPYYNEQFF
CDR3nt: TGTGCCAGCAGCCTTGGACCTTATTACAATGAGCAGTTCTTC

len: 15
j_gene: TRBJ2-3
d_gene: NA
abundance: NA
v_gene: TRBV7-8
CDR3aa: CASSSGHTSTDTQYF
CDR3nt: TGTGCCAGCAGCTCAGGGCACACTAGCACAGATACGCAGTATTTT

len: 15
j_gene: TRBJ2-7
d_gene: NA
abundance: NA
v_gene: TRBV4-1
CDR3aa: CASSQVTFAFGEQYF
CDR3nt: TGCGCCAGCAGCCAAGTCACATTTGCGTTTGGCGAGCAGTACTTC

len: 15
j_gene: TRBJ2-4
d_gene: NA
abundance: NA
v_gene: TRBV30
CDR3aa: CAWSVGSVDSGYQYF
CDR3nt: TGTGCCTGGAGTGTAGGGTCTGTGGACAGTGGCTATCAGTACTTC

len: 19
j_gene: TRBJ1-2
d_gene: NA
abundance: NA
v_gene: TRBV11-2
CDR3aa: CASSLDLGLTADSNYGYTF
CDR3nt: TGTGCCAGCAGCTTAGATCTTGGGTTAACAGCAGACTCCAACTATGGCTACACCTTC

len: 14
j_gene: TRBJ1-1
d_gene: TRBD1
abundance: NA
v_gene: TRBV6-5
CDR3aa: CASSQNRGYTEAFF
CDR3nt: TGTGCCAGCAGCCAGAACAGGGGTTACACTGAAGCTTTCTTT

len: 15
j_gene: TRBJ1-6
d_gene: TRBD1
abundance: once
v_gene: TRBV7-9
CDR3aa: CASSFRQGPDSPLHF
CDR3nt: TGTGCCAGCAGCTTCAGACAGGGGCCAGATTCACCCCTCCACTTT

len: 14
j_gene: TRBJ2-7
d_gene: TRBD1
abundance: few
v_gene: TRBV4-1
CDR3aa: CASSLGQGYNEQYF
CDR3nt: TGCGCCAGCAGCCTTGGACAGGGATATAACGAGCAGTACTTC

len: 13
j_gene: TRBJ2-3
d_gene: NA
abundance: NA
v_gene: TRBV2
CDR3aa: CASPGISTDTQYF
CDR3nt: TGTGCCAGTCCCGGGATTTCCACAGATACGCAGTATTTT

len: 15
j_gene: TRBJ1-5
d_gene: NA
abundance: NA
v_gene: TRBV28
CDR3aa: CASSYTGGINQPQHF
CDR3nt: TGTGCCAGCAGTTATACAGGCGGGATCAATCAGCCCCAGCATTTT

len: 14
j_gene: TRBJ2-1
d_gene: TRBD1
abundance: NA
v_gene: TRBV19
CDR3aa: CASASLGQGGEQFF
CDR3nt: TGTGCCAGTGCGTCCCTGGGACAGGGAGGTGAGCAGTTCTTC

len: 14
j_gene: TRBJ2-1
d_gene: NA
abundance: NA
v_gene: TRBV28
CDR3aa: CASSLSTARNEQFF
CDR3nt: TGTGCCAGCAGTTTATCGACCGCGAGGAATGAGCAGTTCTTC

len: 14
j_gene: TRBJ2-7
d_gene: TRBD1
abundance: NA
v_gene: TRBV28
CDR3aa: CASRQQGNSYEQYF
CDR3nt: TGTGCCAGCAGACAACAGGGGAACTCCTACGAGCAGTACTTC

len: 11
j_gene: TRBJ1-1
d_gene: NA
abundance: NA
v_gene: TRBV29-1
CDR3aa: CSGWENTEAFF
CDR3nt: TGCAGCGGGTGGGAGAACACTGAAGCTTTCTTT

len: 14
j_gene: TRBJ2-7
d_gene: NA
abundance: NA
v_gene: TRBV5-6
CDR3aa: CASSLGVRFYEQYF
CDR3nt: TGTGCCAGCAGCTTGGGCGTACGCTTCTACGAGCAGTACTTC

len: 14
j_gene: TRBJ2-1
d_gene: NA
abundance: NA
v_gene: TRBV11-2
CDR3aa: CASSPPMGGNEQFF
CDR3nt: TGTGCCAGCAGTCCCCCAATGGGCGGCAATGAGCAGTTCTTC

len: 13
j_gene: TRBJ2-7
d_gene: NA
abundance: medium-sized
v_gene: TRBV5-1
CDR3aa: CASSLSGTYEQYF
CDR3nt: TGCGCCAGCAGCTTGTCGGGAACCTACGAGCAGTACTTC